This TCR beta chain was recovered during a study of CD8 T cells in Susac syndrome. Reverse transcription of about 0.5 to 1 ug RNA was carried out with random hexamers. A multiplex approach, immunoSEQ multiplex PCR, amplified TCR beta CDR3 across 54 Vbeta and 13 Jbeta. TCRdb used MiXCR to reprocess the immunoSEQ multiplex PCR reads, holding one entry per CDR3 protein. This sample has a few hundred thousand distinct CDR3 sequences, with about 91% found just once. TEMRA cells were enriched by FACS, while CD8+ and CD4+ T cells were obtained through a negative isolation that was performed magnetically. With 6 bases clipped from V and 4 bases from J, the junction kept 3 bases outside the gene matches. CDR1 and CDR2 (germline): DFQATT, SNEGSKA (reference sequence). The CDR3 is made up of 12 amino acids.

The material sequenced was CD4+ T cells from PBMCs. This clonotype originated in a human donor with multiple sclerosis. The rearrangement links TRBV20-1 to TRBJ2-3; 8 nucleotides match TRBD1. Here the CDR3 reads CSAHRGADTQYF. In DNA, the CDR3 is TGCAGTGCCCACAGGGGGGCAGATACGCAGTATTTT.